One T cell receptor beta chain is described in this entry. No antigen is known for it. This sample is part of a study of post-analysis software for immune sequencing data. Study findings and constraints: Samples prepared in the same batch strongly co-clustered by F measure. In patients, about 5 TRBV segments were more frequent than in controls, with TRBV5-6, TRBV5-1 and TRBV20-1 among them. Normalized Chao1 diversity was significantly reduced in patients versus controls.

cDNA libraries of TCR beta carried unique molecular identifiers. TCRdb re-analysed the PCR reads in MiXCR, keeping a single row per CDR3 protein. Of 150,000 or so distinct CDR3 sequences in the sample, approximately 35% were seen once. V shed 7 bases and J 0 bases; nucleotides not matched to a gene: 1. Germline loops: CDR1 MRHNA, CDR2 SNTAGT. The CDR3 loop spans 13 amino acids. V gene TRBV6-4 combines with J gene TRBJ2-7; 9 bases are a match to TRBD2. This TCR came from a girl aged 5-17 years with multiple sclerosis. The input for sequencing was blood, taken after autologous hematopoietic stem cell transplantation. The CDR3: CASISGSSYEQYF. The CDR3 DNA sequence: TGTGCCAGCATTAGCGGGAGCTCCTACGAGCAGTACTTC.